The present T cell receptor (beta chain) was sequenced within a study of spatial heterogeneity in lung cancer. This clonotype rates as medium-sized. The study tagged each TCR cDNA molecule with a unique molecular identifier. TCRdb analysed the 5' RACE reads with MiXCR anew, one entry per CDR3 protein. The table records about 16,000 distinct CDR3 sequences, approximately 6.8% of them present only once. Germline V gives CDR1 MDHEN, CDR2 SYDVKM. The CDR3 spans 12 residues. With 3 bases removed from V and 3 bases from J, the gap between germline ends came to 6 bases. Time point indicated: blood at routine non-recurrence follow-up after resection. Whole RNA, which was extracted from tumor, nontumor lung tissue or frozen PBMC, was sequenced without any cell sorting.

V and J are TRBV28 and TRBJ2-7; perhaps D is TRBD1 or TRBD2 (5 bases each). Here the sequenced sample was PBMCs, taken at follow-up. The TCR comes from a male donor with early-stage non-small cell lung cancer. The CDR3 protein is CASSLGDYEQYF. The CDR3 DNA reads as TGTGCCAGCAGTTTGGGGGACTACGAGCAGTACTTC.